Each of the 21 T cell receptor beta chains below was sequenced from the same sample in a study of cytomegalovirus exposure and HLA in healthy donors (dated by TCRdb to 2016 to 2017). Library preparation was by the immunoSEQ multiplex PCR assay. The multiplex PCR relied on a mix of 60 forward primers for TCR Vbeta segments and 13 reverse primers for TCR Jbeta segments. As stored in TCRdb, this immuneACCESS dataset retains in-frame rearrangements with V and J assigned. A fraction of the clones does not appear; measured against another copy, unresolved V genes explain less than half of the discrepancy, and the remainder lacks a known reason. Within this sample are over 150,000 clones, with over 65% of them counted one time only. The ten most abundant clones make up about 2.1% of the sample. Sequencing was done on a sample of PBMCs. These TCRs come from a man younger than 45 in good health and CMV-seronegative.

This clone has just a few counts. This chain connects TRBV2 to TRBJ2-7, with D maybe TRBD2 (7 bases). With 11 bases removed from V and 3 bases from J, the gap between germline ends came to 14 bases. The germline V gene encodes CDR1 SNHLY and CDR2 FYNNEI. The length of the CDR3 is 12 residues. The CDR3 DNA follows: TGTGCCGGGGGGGGGACAAACTACGAGCAGTACTTC. Translation gives CAGGGTNYEQYF.

This rearrangement joins TRBV27 to TRBJ1-1; 7 nucleotides align to TRBD1. Germline CDR1 and CDR2: MNHEY and SMNVEV (reference sequence). The CDR3 consists of 16 residues. V dropped 7 bases and J dropped 4; count of bases not matched to a gene: 15. This chain's CDR3 is CASTTLTPGGLTEAFF. CDR3 nucleotide sequence: TGTGCCAGCACCACTTTGACCCCAGGGGGACTCACTGAAGCTTTCTTT.

This clone was counted between two and nine times. This chain uses TRBV13 with TRBJ2-7; D possibly corresponds to TRBD1 (6 bases). Germline CDR1 is PRHDT and CDR2 is FYEKMQ (reference sequence). The CDR3 is 13 residues long. The ends were cut back, 2 bases at V and 3 bases at J, with 8 bases in the middle. In DNA form, the CDR3 reads TGTGCCAGCAGCTTAACAGGGAACTACGAGCAGTACTTC. It translates to CASSLTGNYEQYF.

The J gene is TRBJ1-2, the V gene TRBV5-4, with 7 bases that match TRBD1. The CDR3 runs 16 residues. Germline loops: CDR1 SGHNT, CDR2 YYREEE (reference sequence). With 5 bases clipped from V and 4 bases from J, the junction kept 14 bases outside the gene matches. The CDR3 protein is CASSSYMSTGPYGYTF. The CDR3 DNA reads as TGTGCCAGCAGTTCTTACATGTCGACAGGGCCCTATGGCTACACCTTC.

The chain uses TRBV7-3 and TRBJ2-2, with 8 positions matching TRBD1. Trimming at V came to 5 bases and at J to 0 bases, leaving 5 bases not matched to a gene. This CDR3 spans 16 amino acids. Germline assignment: CDR1 SGHTA and CDR2 FQGTGA. The CDR3 DNA reads as TGTGCCAGCAGCCCTCAGACAGGGGCGAACACCGGGGAGCTGTTTTTT. It is translated as CASSPQTGANTGELFF.

The chain carries TRBV5-1 and TRBJ1-1, with a possible D match to TRBD1 (5 bases). Trimming cost V 3 bases and J 3 bases, with 9 bases left between them. The CDR3 runs 13 residues. CDR1 SGHRS and CDR2 YFSETQ come from the germline V gene. The CDR3 DNA follows: TGCGCCAGCAGCTGGGGGGGGGACACTGAAGCTTTCTTT. Residues: CASSWGGDTEAFF.

V gene TRBV2 combines with J gene TRBJ2-2; D is uncertain. Trimming pared 8 bases from V and 0 bases from J, leaving 10 bases between. Germline V lookup: CDR1 SNHLY, CDR2 FYNNEI. This CDR3 contains 14 residues. This chain's CDR3 is CASWPSPNTGELFF. The CDR3 region has the DNA TGTGCCAGCTGGCCGTCCCCGAACACCGGGGAGCTGTTTTTT. The whole variable domain, filled in from reference TRBV2 and TRBJ2-2, reads EPEVTQTPSHQVTQMGQEVILRCVPISNHLYFYWYRQILGQKVEFLVSFYNNEISEKSEIFDDQFSVERPDGSNFTLKIRSTKLEDSAMYFCASWPSPNTGELFFGEGSRLTVL.

The chain is built from TRBV12-2 and TRBJ1-1; the DNA was not used to check the table's D call, TRBD1. TRBV12-2 constitutes a pseudogene. This CDR3 is built from 13 residues. CDR3 protein: CASRRTENTEAFF. In DNA form, the CDR3 reads TGTGCAAGTCGAAGGACAGAAAACACTGAAGCTTTCTTT.

The rearrangement links TRBV28 to TRBJ1-2, with D perhaps TRBD1 (5 bases). The CDR3 runs 16 residues. Germline loops: CDR1 MDHEN, CDR2 SYDVKM. V was trimmed by 6 bases and J by 1 base, leaving 18 bases between them. CDR3 in amino acids: CASSGYRQSYNYGYTF. The CDR3 nucleotides are TGTGCCAGCAGCGGTTACAGACAGAGTTATAACTATGGCTACACCTTC.

This clone has more than one count but fewer than ten. The rearrangement uses TRBV2 and TRBJ2-3; tentatively, D is TRBD1 (6 bases). Germline CDR1 SNHLY, CDR2 FYNNEI. Trimming shortened V by 4 bases and J by 0 bases, and 11 bases separated the two germline ends. This CDR3 has 15 residues. This CDR3 is CASSVTGLSTDTQYF. The CDR3 DNA reads as TGTGCCAGCAGTGTGACAGGACTCAGCACAGATACGCAGTATTTT.

The V call is TRBV25-1, the J call TRBJ2-5, with 9 bases that match TRBD2. The length of the CDR3 is 15 residues. Germline lookup yields CDR1 MGHDK and CDR2 SYGVNS. With V trimmed by 6 bases and J by 0 bases, 5 bases remained unmatched. Written as DNA, the CDR3 is TGTGCCAGCAGAAGGGCTAGCGGGGACCAAGAGACCCAGTACTTC. The encoded protein is CASRRASGDQETQYF. The entire variable domain, with the rest obtained from reference TRBV25-1 and TRBJ2-5, is as follows: EADIYQTPRYLVIGTGKKITLECSQTMGHDKMYWYQQDPGMELHLIHYSYGVNSTEKGDLSSESTVSRIRTEHFPLTLESARPSHTSQYLCASRRASGDQETQYFGPGTRLLVL.

This rearrangement joins TRBV7-9 to TRBJ2-1; D possibly corresponds to TRBD1 (6 bases). The CDR3 extends over 15 amino acids. CDR1 and CDR2 (germline): SEHNR, FQNEAQ (reference sequence). Trimming left V 5 bases short and J 7 bases short, with 18 bases between. The CDR3 coding sequence is TGTGCCAGCAGCGGAGAACAGGGAGAGGTGAATGAGCAGTTCTTC. Its translation is CASSGEQGEVNEQFF.

This chain uses TRBV6-5 with TRBJ1-6; unclear D gene. The CDR3 length is 15 residues. Per germline, CDR1 MNHEY and CDR2 SVGAGI. Trimming removed 0 bases from V and 9 bases from J, with 12 bases in between. The CDR3 loop reads CASSYSSGAASPLHF. CDR3 coding DNA: TGTGCCAGCAGTTACTCGTCCGGCGCGGCTTCACCCCTCCACTTT.

The V gene is TRBV6-5, the J gene TRBJ1-2, with 9 bases identical to TRBD1. The CDR3 extends over 16 amino acids. Germline values: CDR1 MNHEY, CDR2 SVGAGI. Germline trimming cut 4 bases from V and 3 bases from J; bases unmatched to any gene: 9. The CDR3 region has the DNA TGTGCCAGCAGTTTAACCTCGGGACAGGGATACTATGGCTACACCTTC. This gives the protein CASSLTSGQGYYGYTF.

This clone has more than one count but fewer than ten. The V and J genes are TRBV7-2 and TRBJ2-3, with 7 bases aligning to TRBD2. J gave up 1 base and V 0 bases, and 1 base lay outside the gene matches. The CDR3 length is 15 residues. Looked up from germline, CDR1 is SGHTA and CDR2 is FQGNSA. CDR3 region: CASSLATSRTDTQYF. Written as DNA, the CDR3 is TGTGCCAGCAGCTTAGCGACTAGCCGCACAGATACGCAGTATTTT.

The chain uses TRBV7-2 and TRBJ2-5; TRBD1 aligns across 9 bases. Germline loops: CDR1 SGHTA, CDR2 FQGNSA. The V gene end was trimmed by 4 bases and the J gene end by 4 bases; junction bases not matched to a gene: 4. CDR3 length: 14 residues. This chain's CDR3 is CASSYQGQGETQYF. In nucleotides, the CDR3 is TGTGCCAGCAGCTACCAGGGACAGGGAGAGACCCAGTACTTC.

The table lists this clone with a few counts. V and J are TRBV4-3 and TRBJ1-4; 7 bases align to TRBD1. The V segment lost 0 bases and the J segment 6 bases; nucleotides outside the gene matches: 4. The V gene's germline CDR1 is LGHNA and CDR2 YSLEER. This CDR3 is built from 15 residues. CDR3 residues: CASSQDRGYHEKLFF. The CDR3 coding sequence is TGCGCCAGCAGCCAAGACAGGGGGTATCATGAAAAACTGTTTTTT.

This chain uses TRBV15 with TRBJ1-1; D perhaps matches TRBD1 (5 bases). This CDR3 is 13 amino acids long. CDR1 is LNHNV, CDR2 YYDKDF, per germline (reference sequence). Trimming left V 9 bases short and J 1 base short, with 12 bases between. The CDR3 coding sequence is TGTGCCACAGCCACCGGGGGGAACACTGAAGCTTTCTTT. This translates into CATATGGNTEAFF.

The chain uses TRBV18 and TRBJ2-4; 7 positions agree with TRBD1. Germline CDR1 and CDR2: KGHSH and LQKENI. Unmatched junction bases numbered 1, after V lost 5 bases and J lost 0 bases. The CDR3 has 14 residues. CDR3 sequence: CASSTGVAKNIQYF. The CDR3 coding sequence is TGTGCCAGCTCAACAGGGGTAGCCAAAAACATTCAGTACTTC.

The chain links TRBV6-5 to TRBJ2-7; D unclear. Trimming took 4 bases from V and 3 from J, leaving 4 bases between them. The CDR3 is 11 residues long. Germline CDR1 MNHEY, CDR2 SVGAGI. CDR3 region: CASSSNYEQYF. In DNA, the CDR3 is TGTGCCAGCAGTTCCAACTACGAGCAGTACTTC.

This clone appeared a few times. The chain is built from TRBV27 and TRBJ2-2; D is perhaps TRBD2 (5 bases). The V gene's germline CDR1 is MNHEY and CDR2 SMNVEV (reference sequence). V dropped 3 bases and J dropped 7 bases, with 6 bases sitting between them. CDR3 size: 12 residues. This chain's CDR3 is CASSFRGGELFF. The CDR3 nucleotides read TGTGCCAGCAGTTTCCGGGGCGGGGAGCTGTTTTTT.